Presented here are 16 T cell receptor beta chains from one specimen sequenced in a study of cytomegalovirus exposure and HLA in healthy donors. With 60 Vbeta and 13 Jbeta primers, the PCR was carried out. Libraries were prepared by immunoSEQ multiplex PCR; TCRdb keeps only in-frame clonotypes and omits some of them. Counted here are more than 90,000 clones, around 74% occurring once; the ten biggest clones make up around 5%. The sequencing sample was made of PBMCs. The origin of the receptors is a man younger than 40 in good health and CMV-seropositive.

There are a few counts of this clone. Other DNA sequences within the sample encode an identical CDR3. This chain connects TRBV5-4 to TRBJ1-2, with D possibly being TRBD1 (6 bases). This CDR3 has 13 amino acids. Per germline, CDR1 SGHNT and CDR2 YYREEE (reference sequence). Trimming removed 5 bases at V and 2 bases at J, with 10 bases between. DNA for the CDR3: TGTGCCAGCAGTTGGGACACAAACTATGGCTACACCTTC. Translation gives CASSWDTNYGYTF.

The chain uses TRBV7-2 and TRBJ2-1, with D tentatively TRBD1 (6 bases). The CDR3 sequence is 18 residues long. The V gene lost 9 bases and the J gene lost 6 bases, with 30 bases spanning the gap. Germline CDR1 SGHTA, CDR2 FQGNSA. CDR3 residues: CARPVPEPGHRGSNEQFF. In DNA, the CDR3 is TGTGCCAGACCCGTCCCCGAACCGGGACATCGGGGTAGCAATGAGCAGTTCTTC.

The V and J genes are TRBV14 and TRBJ2-2; weak D call: TRBD2 (6 bases). The germline CDR1 and CDR2 sequences are SGHDN and FVKESK. V lost 4 bases and J lost 5, with 11 bases in between. This CDR3 spans 14 amino acids. The CDR3 loop is CASSPRLATGELFF. The CDR3 DNA reads TGTGCCAGCAGCCCACGCCTAGCGACCGGGGAGCTGTTTTTT.

Here the CDR3 reads CASSVDHQGNFNSPLHF. In DNA, the CDR3 is TGTGCCAGCAGTGTCGACCATCAGGGTAATTTTAATTCACCCCTCCACTTT. V gene TRBV25-1 combines with J gene TRBJ1-6, with D possibly being TRBD1 (5 bases). The V gene lost 4 bases and the J gene lost 6 bases, with 19 bases spanning the gap. Germline V lookup: CDR1 MGHDK, CDR2 SYGVNS. There are 17 residues in the CDR3.

V is TRBV5-4 and J is TRBJ1-1, with D possibly TRBD1 on 6 matching bases. The CDR3 spans 14 residues. Trimming cost V 1 base and J 1 base, with 8 bases left between them. Germline V gene lookup returns CDR1 SGHNT and CDR2 YYREEE (reference sequence). Here the CDR3 reads CASSLRQANTEAFF. CDR3 in DNA: TGTGCCAGCAGCTTGAGACAGGCGAACACTGAAGCTTTCTTT.

The chain joins TRBV7-9 to TRBJ2-3; weak D call: TRBD2 (5 bases). This CDR3 has 15 amino acids. The germline V gene has CDR1 SEHNR and CDR2 FQNEAQ (reference sequence). Trimming pared 3 bases from V and 0 bases from J, leaving 10 bases between. The CDR3 nucleotides read TGTGCCAGCAGCTTCGGAGGTTCTAGCACAGATACGCAGTATTTT. Amino acids: CASSFGGSSTDTQYF.

This clone has just one count. The chain employs TRBV9 and TRBJ1-4, with 7 nucleotides matching TRBD1. The germline gives CDR1 SGDLS, CDR2 YYNGEE. After removal of 0 bases from V and 8 bases from J, the junction contained 7 bases not matched to a gene. The CDR3 spans 15 residues. The CDR3 nucleotides are TGTGCCAGCAGCGTAGCGGGACAGACTGGAGAAAAACTGTTTTTT. It is translated as CASSVAGQTGEKLFF.

J is TRBJ2-7 and V is TRBV6-6; D uncertain. Germline CDR1 MNHNY, CDR2 SVGAGI (reference sequence). The V gene lost 2 bases and the J gene lost 4 bases, with 12 bases spanning the gap. CDR3 length: 14 amino acids. CDR3 nucleotides: TGTGCCAGCAGTTACGGTACGGGTCCTTACGAGCAGTACTTC. The encoded protein is CASSYGTGPYEQYF.

CDR3 sequence (DNA): TGTGCCAGCAGAAAACTCCGGGACAGGAGCTCCTACGAGCAGTACTTC. It encodes CASRKLRDRSSYEQYF. The chain carries TRBV7-2 and TRBJ2-7; 8 bases are shared with TRBD1. V gave up 6 bases and J gave up 0 bases; unmatched junction bases: 10. The CDR3 contains 16 residues. CDR1 is SGHTA, CDR2 FQGNSA, per germline. The full variable domain, with the rest looked up from reference TRBV7-2 and TRBJ2-7, is GAGVSQSPSNKVTEKGKDVELRCDPISGHTALYWYRQSLGQGLEFLIYFQGNSAPDKSGLPSDRFSAERTGGSVSTLTIQRTQQEDSAVYLCASRKLRDRSSYEQYFGPGTRLTVT.

The V and J genes are TRBV5-6 and TRBJ1-2; no definite D call. Germline V gives CDR1 SGHDT, CDR2 YYEEEE. Trimming stripped 0 bases from V and 1 base from J, with 19 bases between. This CDR3 region has 18 residues. This chain's CDR3 is CASSLALSRGGNNYGYTF. The DNA of the CDR3 is TGTGCCAGCAGCTTGGCCTTAAGTCGGGGAGGGAATAACTATGGCTACACCTTC.

This clone was recorded a few times. This chain joins TRBV29-1 and TRBJ2-3; the match to TRBD2 covers 8 bases. Per the germline V gene, CDR1 is SQVTM and CDR2 is ANQGSEA. The CDR3 spans 15 residues. Unmatched junction bases numbered 10, after V lost 4 bases and J lost 4 bases. The CDR3 nucleotides are TGCAGCGTTGGAGGACAGACTAGCGACGCAGATACGCAGTATTTT. Encoded protein: CSVGGQTSDADTQYF.

V and J are TRBV7-9 and TRBJ2-1; 8 bases fit TRBD1. The CDR3 length is 16 residues. Germline values: CDR1 SEHNR, CDR2 FQNEAQ (reference sequence). The V and J ends lost 5 bases and 7 bases, in that order; junction bases with no gene match: 13. The CDR3 DNA follows: TGTGCCAGCAGCCTTGCCGACAGGGGCCCGGGGAATGAGCAGTTCTTC. It specifies CASSLADRGPGNEQFF.

The V gene is TRBV11-3, the J gene TRBJ2-7; unclear D gene. V was clipped by 1 base and J by 5 bases, with 12 bases between them. The germline gives CDR1 SGHNT, CDR2 YENEEA. CDR3 length: 14 residues. CDR3 DNA sequence: TGTGCCAGCAGCTTAGGCGGTTCTGACGACGAGCAGTACTTC. It encodes CASSLGGSDDEQYF. Supplemented by reference TRBV11-3 and TRBJ2-7, the full variable domain reads EAGVVQSPRYKIIEKKQPVAFWCNPISGHNTLYWYLQNLGQGPELLIRYENEEAVDDSQLPKDRFSAERLKGVDSTLKIQPAELGDSAVYLCASSLGGSDDEQYFGPGTRLTVT.

The V call is TRBV5-5, the J call TRBJ1-5; tentatively, D is TRBD1 (6 bases). This CDR3 is built from 15 residues. With 4 bases removed from V and 5 bases from J, the gap between germline ends came to 16 bases. Germline CDR1 and CDR2: SGHKS and YYEKEE (reference sequence). CDR3 DNA: TGTGCCAGCAGCAGGACAGCCCATACAGATCAGCCCCAGCATTTT. Protein: CASSRTAHTDQPQHF.

The chain carries TRBV10-2 and TRBJ1-1; 7 bases agree with TRBD1. The J segment lost 4 bases and the V segment lost 5 bases, leaving 10 bases of the junction unmatched. From germline, CDR1 is WSHSY and CDR2 SAAADI. The CDR3 has 15 amino acids. The CDR3 coding sequence is TGCGCCAGCAGTTCGACAGGGAGGAGAAGCACTGAAGCTTTCTTT. It translates to CASSSTGRRSTEAFF.

The chain links TRBV29-1 to TRBJ2-3, with TRBD2 as a possible D gene (5 bases). CDR3 length: 14 residues. CDR1 is SQVTM, CDR2 ANQGSEA, per germline. Trimming stripped 2 bases from V and 2 bases from J, with 11 bases between. The CDR3 DNA sequence: TGCAGCGTTGAACGGGGTCCCCCCACAGATACGCAGTATTTT. Translation: CSVERGPPTDTQYF.